Listed below are T cell receptor beta chains from one sample, sequenced in a study of cytomegalovirus exposure and HLA in healthy donors. The table came from immunoSEQ multiplex PCR; TCRdb's copy has only in-frame clones and leaves some out. This table holds about 180,000 clones, around 80% found once. The specimen sequenced was PBMCs. Receptors were obtained from a woman aged 30 to 39 in good health and CMV-seronegative. Each CDR3 is given with its conserved first and last residue. Fields, in order: CDR3 length, clone size, D gene, J gene, V gene, CDR3 DNA, CDR3 protein. D genes are given only for firm matches. Clone size appears in some rows only: once, few, many, or a class for an expanded clone.

len: 15; abundance: few; d_gene: TRBD1; j_gene: TRBJ1-2; v_gene: TRBV5-5; CDR3nt: TGTGCCAGCAGCCACGGGACAGGGGGCAAGTATGGCTACACCTTC; CDR3aa: CASSHGTGGKYGYTF
len: 14; abundance: -; d_gene: TRBD1; j_gene: TRBJ1-2; v_gene: TRBV7-9; CDR3nt: TGTGCCAGCAGCTACGGACAGGGGGCGCATGGCTACACCTTC; CDR3aa: CASSYGQGAHGYTF
len: 15; abundance: -; d_gene: -; j_gene: TRBJ1-4; v_gene: TRBV6-6; CDR3nt: TGTGCCAGCAGTTACTACAGGGTGGGCGGTGAAAAACTGTTTTTT; CDR3aa: CASSYYRVGGEKLFF
len: 13; abundance: few; d_gene: -; j_gene: TRBJ2-4; v_gene: TRBV7-3; CDR3nt: TGTGCCAGCAGCCCCGGACTGGCAGGCATTCAGTACTTC; CDR3aa: CASSPGLAGIQYF
len: 15; abundance: -; d_gene: -; j_gene: TRBJ1-4; v_gene: TRBV7-8; CDR3nt: TGTGCCAGCAGCTTAAGCCTCTTCCGGAGCGAAAAACTGTTTTTT; CDR3aa: CASSLSLFRSEKLFF
len: 13; abundance: once; d_gene: -; j_gene: TRBJ1-2; v_gene: TRBV10-2; CDR3nt: TGCGCCAGCAGAGACAGCAACAGCTATGGCTACACCTTC; CDR3aa: CASRDSNSYGYTF
len: 16; abundance: -; d_gene: TRBD1; j_gene: TRBJ1-1; v_gene: TRBV5-1; CDR3nt: TGCGCCAGCACCACGGGACAGGGGGCAGGGAACACTGAAGCTTTCTTT; CDR3aa: CASTTGQGAGNTEAFF
len: 15; abundance: -; d_gene: TRBD1; j_gene: TRBJ1-3; v_gene: TRBV7-9; CDR3nt: TGTGCCAGCAGCCCTCGACAGGGGCCTGGAAACACCATATATTTT; CDR3aa: CASSPRQGPGNTIYF
len: 15; abundance: -; d_gene: -; j_gene: TRBJ1-2; v_gene: TRBV19; CDR3nt: TGTGCCAGTAGTATTGTGGAAGCTAGCCCCTATGGCTACACCTTC; CDR3aa: CASSIVEASPYGYTF
len: 15; abundance: -; d_gene: -; j_gene: TRBJ2-6; v_gene: TRBV2; CDR3nt: TGTGCCAGCAGCTCACAGGGCTCAGGGGCCAACGTCCTGACTTTC; CDR3aa: CASSSQGSGANVLTF
len: 16; abundance: -; d_gene: -; j_gene: TRBJ2-2; v_gene: TRBV15; CDR3nt: TGTGCCACCAGCCGCGGCTCAGGGGTAGACACCGGGGAGCTGTTTTTT; CDR3aa: CATSRGSGVDTGELFF
len: 15; abundance: -; d_gene: TRBD2; j_gene: TRBJ2-3; v_gene: TRBV6-1; CDR3nt: TGTGCCAGCAGTGGCCGCGGGGGGAGCACAGATACGCAGTATTTT; CDR3aa: CASSGRGGSTDTQYF
len: 16; abundance: -; d_gene: TRBD2; j_gene: TRBJ2-3; v_gene: TRBV10-3; CDR3nt: TGTGCCATCGCGCCTCTTACCCCGGGGGGGCAAGATACGCAGTATTTT; CDR3aa: CAIAPLTPGGQDTQYF
len: 16; abundance: -; d_gene: TRBD2; j_gene: TRBJ2-2; v_gene: TRBV9; CDR3nt: TGTGCCAGCAGCGCCCTGACTAGCGGGGGATACGGGGAGCTGTTTTTT; CDR3aa: CASSALTSGGYGELFF
len: 15; abundance: -; d_gene: -; j_gene: TRBJ1-4; v_gene: TRBV7-9; CDR3nt: TGTGCCAGCAGCTTAGCGGAGGGGCGGAATGAAAAACTGTTTTTT; CDR3aa: CASSLAEGRNEKLFF
len: 15; abundance: -; d_gene: TRBD1; j_gene: TRBJ1-2; v_gene: TRBV6-5; CDR3nt: TGTGCCAGCAGTTACTCGAGAGGGGGCCTCCATGGCTACACCTTC; CDR3aa: CASSYSRGGLHGYTF
len: 18; abundance: once; d_gene: TRBD1; j_gene: TRBJ1-1; v_gene: TRBV5-1; CDR3nt: TGCGCCAGCAGCTTGACGCCAAGGACAGGGGCGATGAACACTGAAGCTTTCTTT; CDR3aa: CASSLTPRTGAMNTEAFF
len: 15; abundance: -; d_gene: -; j_gene: TRBJ2-7; v_gene: TRBV7-9; CDR3nt: TGTGCCAGCAGCTCCCACGGGACAAAAACCTACGAGCAGTACTTC; CDR3aa: CASSSHGTKTYEQYF
len: 17; abundance: -; d_gene: -; j_gene: TRBJ1-5; v_gene: TRBV4-2; CDR3nt: TGTGCCAGCAGCCACCCTGGAGGAGGAAATAGCAATCAGCCCCAGCATTTT; CDR3aa: CASSHPGGGNSNQPQHF
len: 15; abundance: few; d_gene: -; j_gene: TRBJ1-6; v_gene: TRBV6-1; CDR3nt: TGTGCCAGCAGTGAAGTGGTTCAGGGGAGTTCACCCCTCCACTTT; CDR3aa: CASSEVVQGSSPLHF
len: 15; abundance: -; d_gene: TRBD2; j_gene: TRBJ2-3; v_gene: TRBV27; CDR3nt: TGTGCCAGCAAACCAGCGGGGGGGCCAACAGATACGCAGTATTTT; CDR3aa: CASKPAGGPTDTQYF
len: 10; abundance: -; d_gene: -; j_gene: TRBJ2-1; v_gene: TRBV6-1; CDR3nt: TGTGCCCAGTTTGCTGATGAGCAGTTCTTC; CDR3aa: CAQFADEQFF
len: 16; abundance: -; d_gene: TRBD1; j_gene: TRBJ1-2; v_gene: TRBV4-2; CDR3nt: TGTGCCAGCAGCCAAGTGGCCGGGACAGGGGCATATGGCTACACCTTC; CDR3aa: CASSQVAGTGAYGYTF
len: 15; abundance: -; d_gene: -; j_gene: TRBJ2-7; v_gene: TRBV9; CDR3nt: TGTGCCAGCAGCGGAAGACGGGACGGTGGAGGGGAGCAGTACTTC; CDR3aa: CASSGRRDGGGEQYF
len: 13; abundance: -; d_gene: -; j_gene: TRBJ2-7; v_gene: TRBV29-1; CDR3nt: TGCAGCGCCAGGGGAAGGGATACCTACGAGCAGTACTTC; CDR3aa: CSARGRDTYEQYF
len: 11; abundance: -; d_gene: -; j_gene: TRBJ1-2; v_gene: TRBV7-9; CDR3nt: TGTGCCAGCAGCGCATTTGAGAGCTACACCTTC; CDR3aa: CASSAFESYTF
len: 15; abundance: -; d_gene: TRBD1; j_gene: TRBJ1-2; v_gene: TRBV6-5; CDR3nt: TGTGCCAGCAGTTACACAGGGACAGTCCCTTATGGCTACACCTTC; CDR3aa: CASSYTGTVPYGYTF
len: 18; abundance: -; d_gene: -; j_gene: TRBJ2-5; v_gene: TRBV4-2; CDR3nt: TGTGCCAGCAGCCAAGATCCAGGGGCTAGCGGAAACCAAGAGACCCAGTACTTC; CDR3aa: CASSQDPGASGNQETQYF
len: 14; abundance: few; d_gene: -; j_gene: TRBJ2-3; v_gene: TRBV10-1; CDR3nt: TGCGCCAGCTCCGACAGACCGAGCACAGATACGCAGTATTTT; CDR3aa: CASSDRPSTDTQYF